Below are 23 T cell receptor beta chains sequenced from a single sample in a study of blood T cell repertoires in COVID-19. TCRdb keeps only in-frame clones here, not all; method: immunoSEQ multiplex PCR. The data contain about 120,000 clones, less than 90% of them singletons. Sequencing input: peripheral blood. The receptors originated from a man younger than 40 with acute or convalescent COVID-19.

This chain links TRBV7-9 with TRBJ1-2, with 10 bases fitting TRBD1. CDR1 is SEHNR, CDR2 FQNEAQ, per germline (reference sequence). J lost 4 bases, V lost 4 bases, and 6 bases had no gene match. CDR3 length equals 15 residues. CDR3 DNA sequence: TGTGCCAGCAGCTCGGACAGGGGGAACCTCTATGGCTACACCTTC. Protein sequence: CASSSDRGNLYGYTF.

V is TRBV14 and J is TRBJ2-3, with D perhaps TRBD2 (7 bases). The V gene's germline CDR1 is SGHDN and CDR2 FVKESK. The length of the CDR3 is 12 residues. V was pared by 4 bases and J by 11 bases, with 13 bases between. The CDR3 spells CASSPKGGLQYF. CDR3 coding DNA: TGTGCCAGCAGCCCCAAGGGGGGGCTGCAGTATTTT.

The rearrangement links TRBV29-1 to TRBJ1-1, with TRBD1 matching 9 bases. The trim removed 7 bases at V and 3 bases at J, leaving 9 bases unmatched. Germline CDR1 SQVTM, CDR2 ANQGSEA. This CDR3 contains 14 residues. CDR3 amino acids: CSGAGTGFHTEAFF. In DNA form, the CDR3 reads TGCAGCGGCGCCGGGACAGGGTTTCACACTGAAGCTTTCTTT.

V is TRBV6-5 and J is TRBJ1-2; D perhaps matches TRBD1 (6 bases). This CDR3 is built from 14 residues. The germline gives CDR1 MNHEY, CDR2 SVGAGI. Deletions cut 7 bases from V and 8 bases from J, with 20 bases between. Here the CDR3 reads CASKAGVPTDGYTF. DNA for the CDR3: TGTGCCAGCAAAGCAGGGGTTCCAACGGACGGCTACACCTTC.

This chain joins TRBV7-9 and TRBJ2-3; perhaps TRBD2 as D (6 bases). CDR3 length: 16 residues. V was cut by 2 bases and J by 2 bases, with 14 bases left in between. CDR1 and CDR2 (germline): SEHNR, FQNEAQ (reference sequence). In DNA form, the CDR3 reads TGTGCCAGCAGCTTATCGGCTAGCGACCTCACAGATACGCAGTATTTT. Encoded protein: CASSLSASDLTDTQYF.

J is TRBJ2-1 and V is TRBV11-2; tentative D call: TRBD1 (6 bases). V gave up 5 bases and J gave up 11 bases, with 16 bases separating them. The CDR3 is 13 amino acids. From germline, CDR1 is SGHAT and CDR2 FQNNGV. In nucleotides, the CDR3 is TGTGCCAGCAGCCCCCTACAGGGTCTTAAGCAGTTCTTC. Translating gives CASSPLQGLKQFF.

In this sample, this clone turned up a few times. This same CDR3 is encoded by further DNA sequences in the sample. V usage is TRBV5-8 and J usage is TRBJ2-7; 7 nucleotides agree with TRBD2. Trimming cost V 5 bases and J 9 bases; bases outside gene matches: 5. This CDR3 region has 11 residues. The germline CDR1 and CDR2 sequences are SGHTS and YDEGEE. The CDR3 region is CASSGGGGQYF. The CDR3 DNA sequence: TGTGCCAGCAGTGGCGGGGGTGGGCAGTACTTC.

The V call is TRBV5-1, the J call TRBJ2-1, with D possibly matching TRBD2 (5 bases). This CDR3 comprises 13 residues. Per the germline V gene, CDR1 is SGHRS and CDR2 is YFSETQ. The V end was cut by 2 bases, the J end by 2 bases, with 5 bases between. CDR3 residues: CASSLLAYNEQFF. In DNA, the CDR3 is TGCGCCAGCAGCTTACTAGCCTACAATGAGCAGTTCTTC.

The rearrangement joins TRBV7-2 to TRBJ1-6, with D unclear. This CDR3 is 15 amino acids long. V was shortened by 5 bases and J by 6 bases, with 14 bases between the two germline ends. Germline CDR1 is SGHTA and CDR2 is FQGNSA. The CDR3 here is CASSLDIPGNSPLHF. DNA for the CDR3: TGTGCCAGCAGCCTAGACATCCCGGGTAATTCACCCCTCCACTTT.

This chain connects TRBV7-9 to TRBJ1-3; D is unclear. CDR1 and CDR2 from the germline V gene are SEHNR and FQNEAQ (reference sequence). The CDR3 spans 12 residues. V was trimmed by 1 base and J by 9 bases, leaving 7 bases between them. The CDR3 loop is CASSLELVTIYF. The CDR3 bases are TGTGCCAGCAGCTTAGAACTGGTCACCATATATTTT.

This clone was seen a single time. The chain uses TRBV6-2 or TRBV6-3 and TRBJ2-2; 7 nucleotides agree with TRBD1. The trim removed 5 bases at V and 6 bases at J, leaving 12 bases unmatched. This CDR3 has 16 residues. Germline V gives CDR1 MNHEY, CDR2 SVGEGT. In nucleotides, the CDR3 is TGTGCCAGCAGTCATAGGGGGCGCCGGGTCCCCGGGGAGCTGTTTTTT. This gives the protein CASSHRGRRVPGELFF.

This CDR3 reads CASSRQGSYEQYF. CDR3 nucleotides: TGTGCCAGCAGTAGACAGGGTTCCTACGAGCAGTACTTC. This chain links TRBV7-3 with TRBJ2-7; 7 bases are a match to TRBD1. The CDR3 runs to 13 residues. V was clipped by 6 bases and J by 1 base; unmatched bases: 3. Germline values: CDR1 SGHTA, CDR2 FQGTGA.

CDR3 nucleotide sequence: TGTGCCAGCAGTGTTCCTGCGGGAGTCACAGATACGCAGTATTTT. Encoded protein: CASSVPAGVTDTQYF. The chain recombines TRBV2 with TRBJ2-3, with 7 bases aligning to TRBD2. The V segment lost 4 bases and the J segment 2 bases; nucleotides outside the gene matches: 6. The germline gives CDR1 SNHLY, CDR2 FYNNEI. The CDR3 extends over 15 amino acids. The variable domain in full, completed from reference TRBV2 and TRBJ2-3, reads EPEVTQTPSHQVTQMGQEVILRCVPISNHLYFYWYRQILGQKVEFLVSFYNNEISEKSEIFDDQFSVERPDGSNFTLKIRSTKLEDSAMYFCASSVPAGVTDTQYFGPGTRLTVL.

This clone was detected once. The genes are TRBV9 and TRBJ2-1, with D hard to call. The CDR3 covers 17 residues. The germline gives CDR1 SGDLS, CDR2 YYNGEE. V shed 4 bases and J shed 1 base, with 18 bases lying between them. This CDR3 reads CASSSGVEAFSYNEQFF. As DNA, the CDR3 is TGTGCCAGCAGCTCCGGAGTAGAGGCTTTTTCCTACAATGAGCAGTTCTTC.

V is TRBV30 and J is TRBJ1-6; tentative D call: TRBD1 (6 bases). V was trimmed by 1 base and J by 7 bases, leaving 8 bases between them. Germline CDR1 and CDR2: GTSNPN and SVGIG (reference sequence). The CDR3 consists of 13 residues. In DNA form, the CDR3 reads TGTGCCTGGAGTGGGCAGGGGAATTCACCCCTCCACTTT. Encoded protein: CAWSGQGNSPLHF.

The rearrangement joins TRBV15 to TRBJ2-7; 10 bases fit TRBD2. Germline-derived CDR1 and CDR2 are LNHNV and YYDKDF (reference sequence). The CDR3 runs to 20 residues. The V segment lost 5 bases and the J segment 2 bases; nucleotides outside the gene matches: 21. The CDR3 here is CATSSISSATSGERTYEQYF. The DNA for the CDR3 is TGTGCCACCAGCTCCATCTCAAGCGCTACTAGCGGGGAAAGGACCTACGAGCAGTACTTC.

The J gene is TRBJ1-3, the V gene TRBV18; TRBD1 matches at 8 bases. The CDR3 is 18 residues long. V shed 3 bases, J shed 6 bases, and the junction held 16 bases outside the gene matches. Per the germline V gene, CDR1 is KGHSH and CDR2 is LQKENI. CDR3 in amino acids: CASSPRDRLPLTQNTIYF. Here the CDR3 DNA reads TGTGCCAGCTCACCCCGGGACAGGCTCCCCTTAACACAAAACACCATATATTTT.

This clone appeared a few times. This chain uses TRBV10-1 with TRBJ1-4; 9 bases agree with TRBD1. J was trimmed by 11 bases and V by 4 bases; bases with no gene match: 8. The germline V gene encodes CDR1 WNHNN and CDR2 SYGVQD (reference sequence). The CDR3 totals 14 residues. The CDR3 nucleotides read TGCGCCAGCAGTGTGTGGACAGGGGTTTGGAAACTGTTTTTT. This translates into CASSVWTGVWKLFF.

The chain combines TRBV2 with TRBJ1-2, with 8 bases lining up with TRBD1. CDR1 is SNHLY, CDR2 FYNNEI, per germline. V lost 6 bases, J lost 7 bases, and 13 bases stayed unmatched. The CDR3 contains 15 residues. The DNA for the CDR3 is TGTGCCAGCAGCGACCAGGGGGCGGCAGGAGTTGGCTACACCTTC. It specifies CASSDQGAAGVGYTF.

This chain joins TRBV7-3 and TRBJ2-1, with 10 bases identical to TRBD2. The CDR3 has 17 residues. Germline trimming cut 2 bases from V and 2 bases from J; bases unmatched to any gene: 6. The germline V gene encodes CDR1 SGHTA and CDR2 FQGTGA. CDR3: CASSLGAGGGTYNEQFF. The CDR3 DNA sequence: TGTGCCAGCAGCTTAGGAGCGGGAGGGGGGACCTACAATGAGCAGTTCTTC. Full variable domain (remainder filled in from reference TRBV7-3 and TRBJ2-1): GAGVSQTPSNKVTEKGKYVELRCDPISGHTALYWYRQSLGQGPEFLIYFQGTGAADDSGLPNDRFFAVRPEGSVSTLKIQRTERGDSAVYLCASSLGAGGGTYNEQFFGPGTRLTVL.

This chain joins TRBV6-5 and TRBJ1-1; 7 bases align to TRBD1. Per the germline V gene, CDR1 is MNHEY and CDR2 is SVGAGI. The CDR3 runs to 15 residues. V lost 2 bases to trimming and J lost 1 base; unmatched junction nucleotides: 4. This chain's CDR3 is CASSYRGRGNTEAFF. CDR3 DNA sequence: TGTGCCAGCAGTTACAGGGGGCGAGGGAACACTGAAGCTTTCTTT.

The V gene is TRBV5-1, the J gene TRBJ1-6, with D tentatively TRBD1 (5 bases). The V end was cut by 4 bases, the J end by 11 bases, with 19 bases between. Germline CDR1 is SGHRS and CDR2 is YFSETQ. The CDR3 spans 15 residues. This CDR3 is CASSKTEERATPLHF. The CDR3 bases are TGCGCCAGCAGCAAGACAGAGGAAAGAGCGACACCCCTCCACTTT.

Concerning this clone: One junction end does not reproduce the germline sequence, and a read error may be involved. The chain has TRBV27 and TRBJ2-1, with 9 bases matching TRBD1. The germline V gene has CDR1 MNHEY and CDR2 SMNVEV (reference sequence). The CDR3 runs to 15 residues. CDR3 bases: TGTGCCAGCAGTCTATCCGGGACAGGGATGAATGAGCAGTTCTTC. It codes for CASSLSGTGMNEQFF.